Sequencing of this TCR beta chain was carried out in a study of T cells in women clearing cervical HPV infection. Study at large: HLA type stays a possible confounder, typing being limited.

The CDR3 consists of 11 residues. Germline V gene data show CDR1 as MNHEY and CDR2 as SMNVEV (reference sequence). V was pared by 6 bases and J by 7 bases, with 6 bases between. Average input was roughly 1,200 ng genomic DNA for immunoSEQ TCR beta CDR3 amplification. Profiling relied on immunoSEQ multiplex PCR, and the TCRdb table lists in-frame clones only, not all of them. The sample has some 40,000 clones; the top ten hold approximately 1.3%. Remarks on this clone: Its antigen is still unknown. The observed sequence ends 3 residues before the CDR3 terminus, with the missing tail filled in from the germline J gene.

Broader study findings: CIN3+ cases had significantly higher TCR richness than controls; evenness did not differ. TRBV6-7 abundance was lower in cases than controls (about 0.099% versus 0.16%).

The chain has TRBV27 and TRBJ1-4; unclear D gene. Material: blood buffy coat. This sequence was found in a woman between 18 and 69 years old with a cervical HPV16 infection that either progressed to CIN3+ or cleared (not recorded which). CDR3 loop: CASRGPEKLFF. The CDR3 DNA, read in part, is TGTGCCAGCAGGGGCCCTGAAAAA.